Shown below are 21 T cell receptor beta chains from a single sample sequenced in a study of T cell repertoires in cytomegalovirus infection. For these receptors, no antigen is known. TCRdb analysed the reads with MiXCR anew, one entry per CDR3 protein. In the table there are about 890,000 distinct CDR3 sequences, around a third of which are singletons. The source was cultured CD8+ T cells from PBMCs, collected from culture after CMV antigen stimulation. These receptors were collected from a human donor in good health (CMV status not recorded). Some clones in this sample may be carry-over from other donors' samples.

The J gene is TRBJ2-1, the V gene TRBV14, with D uncertain. The CDR3 runs to 12 residues. Per the germline V gene, CDR1 is SGHDN and CDR2 is FVKESK. Trimming shortened V by 0 bases and J by 4 bases, and 1 base separated the two germline ends. The CDR3 sequence: CASSQEYNEQFF. The CDR3 bases are TGTGCCAGCAGCCAAGAATACAATGAGCAGTTCTTC. Based on the CDR3 plus reference TRBV14 and TRBJ2-1, the full variable domain is EAGVTQFPSHSVIEKGQTVTLRCDPISGHDNLYWYRRVMGKEIKFLLHFVKESKQDESGMPNNRFLAERTGGTYSTLKVQPAELEDSGVYFCASSQEYNEQFFGPGTRLTVL.

The V and J genes are TRBV7-8 and TRBJ1-5; possibly TRBD1 for D (5 bases). There are 14 residues in the CDR3. V was pared by 1 base and J by 6 bases, with 10 bases between. The germline CDR1 and CDR2 sequences are SGHVS and FQNEAQ. The CDR3 region is CASSLDGGTQPQHF. The CDR3 DNA follows: TGTGCCAGCAGCTTAGACGGGGGAACTCAGCCCCAGCATTTT.

The chain employs TRBV6-5 and TRBJ1-2; possible D gene TRBD1, 5 bases. The CDR3 has 11 amino acids. Trimming took 1 base from V and 11 from J, leaving 8 bases between them. Germline V gives CDR1 MNHEY, CDR2 SVGAGI. The CDR3 reads CASSYWGMYTF. For the CDR3, the DNA is TGTGCCAGCAGTTACTGGGGCATGTACACCTTC.

J is TRBJ1-2 and V is TRBV6-1; perhaps TRBD1 as D (6 bases). The V and J ends lost 5 bases and 4 bases respectively, with 11 bases between them. The germline CDR1 and CDR2 sequences are MNHNS and SASEGT. This CDR3 has 13 amino acids. CDR3 sequence reads: CASSWDNFYGYTF. Here the CDR3 DNA reads TGTGCCAGCAGTTGGGACAACTTCTATGGCTACACCTTC.

Worth noting for this clonotype: A much bigger clone sits one base away, suggesting this may be a read error. The J gene is TRBJ2-1, the V gene TRBV5-5, with TRBD1 matching over 7 bases. CDR1 is SGHKS and CDR2 is YYEKEE in the germline V gene (reference sequence). The CDR3 is made up of 18 amino acids. The DNA of the CDR3 is TGTGCCAGCAGCTCTTCGGACAGGTTGCCGATCTCCTACAATGAGCAGTTATTC. It translates to CASSSSDRLPISYNEQLF.

V and J are TRBV7-9 and TRBJ2-7; TRBD1 matches 9 bases. The junction had 7 bases not matched to a gene; V was cut back by 7 bases and J by 3 bases. Per the germline V gene, CDR1 is SEHNR and CDR2 is FQNEAQ (reference sequence). CDR3 length: 14 residues. Here the CDR3 DNA reads TGTGCCAGCAAAGGACAGGGGAAATTCTACGAGCAGTACTTC. It codes for CASKGQGKFYEQYF.

As for this clonotype: Possible read error: a much larger clone is one base away. The chain links TRBV7-8 to TRBJ1-1; a weak D match, TRBD1 (6 bases). V dropped 4 bases and J dropped 0 bases, with 12 bases sitting between them. Germline-derived CDR1 and CDR2 are SGHVS and FQNEAQ. The CDR3 loop spans 15 amino acids. CDR3 DNA: TGTGCCAGCAGCTCCGACGGGGACATGAACACTGAAGCTTTCTTT. Protein sequence: CASSSDGDMNTEAFF.

This clonotype was picked up a small number of times. The DNA for the CDR3 is TGTGCCAGCAGGGTAACCCCGCAAGAGGCCATGAACACTGAAGCTTTCTTT. Translation: CASRVTPQEAMNTEAFF. This rearrangement joins TRBV6-2 or TRBV6-3 to TRBJ1-1; no clear D gene. The CDR3 consists of 17 residues. The germline gives CDR1 MNHEY, CDR2 SVGEGT. Trimming pared 6 bases from V and 0 bases from J, leaving 20 bases between.

This clonotype was counted ten times or more. The chain joins TRBV7-2 to TRBJ1-5, with D possibly matching TRBD1 (5 bases). In germline, CDR1 is SGHTA, CDR2 FQGNSA. This CDR3 contains 14 residues. The V and J ends lost 2 bases and 6 bases respectively, with 11 bases between them. The CDR3 sequence: CASSLSGIGQPQHF. The CDR3 DNA sequence: TGTGCCAGCAGCTTATCAGGGATCGGTCAGCCCCAGCATTTT.

V usage is TRBV12-3 or TRBV12-4 and J usage is TRBJ1-2, with D hard to call. The CDR3 runs 13 residues. The ends were cut back, 2 bases at V and 6 bases at J, with 10 bases in the middle. This CDR3 reads CASSLLENDGYTF. The CDR3 nucleotides are TGTGCCAGCAGTTTATTGGAGAACGATGGCTACACCTTC.

This chain links TRBV6-2 or TRBV6-3 with TRBJ2-3, with TRBD1 identical over 8 bases. V shed 6 bases and J 1 base; nucleotides not matched to a gene: 12. This CDR3 spans 17 amino acids. Germline CDR1 reads MNHEY; CDR2 reads SVGEGT. The CDR3 region has the DNA TGTGCCAGCAGCTTCTTACAGGGGGTTAAGGGCACAGATACGCAGTATTTT. Encoded protein: CASSFLQGVKGTDTQYF.

Comment on this clonotype: One end of the junction is discordant with germline, which a read error may explain. The V gene is TRBV7-2, the J gene TRBJ2-1; D unresolved. The CDR3 extends over 10 amino acids. Germline CDR1 SGHTA, CDR2 FQGNSA. The CDR3 DNA follows: TGTGCCGGCAGCCTTAATGAGCAGTTCTTC. This encodes CAGSLNEQFF. The full variable domain, rest sourced from reference TRBV7-2 and TRBJ2-1, is GAGVSQSPSNKVTEKGKDVELRCDPISGHTALYWYRQSLGQGLEFLIYFQGNSAPDKSGLPSDRFSAERTGGSVSTLTIQRTQQEDSAVYLCAGSLNEQFFGPGTRLTVL.

This chain joins TRBV5-1 and TRBJ2-7, with unresolved D. In germline, CDR1 is SGHRS, CDR2 YFSETQ. The CDR3 is 14 amino acids. Trimming stripped 5 bases from V and 2 bases from J, with 14 bases between. The CDR3 sequence is CASRFAPPAYEQYF. DNA for the CDR3: TGCGCCAGCAGATTTGCACCCCCCGCCTACGAGCAGTACTTC.

This clonotype was seen a handful of times. This chain connects TRBV11-2 to TRBJ1-1, with 7 bases matching TRBD1. Germline-derived CDR1 and CDR2 are SGHAT and FQNNGV. Trimming removed 4 bases from V and 3 bases from J; junction bases left unmatched: 8. The CDR3 extends over 15 amino acids. CDR3: CASSWDRATHTEAFF. CDR3 nucleotide sequence: TGTGCCAGCAGCTGGGACAGAGCAACGCACACTGAAGCTTTCTTT. The whole variable domain, remainder taken from reference TRBV11-2 and TRBJ1-1, is EAGVAQSPRYKIIEKRQSVAFWCNPISGHATLYWYQQILGQGPKLLIQFQNNGVVDDSQLPKDRFSAERLKGVDSTLKIQPAKLEDSAVYLCASSWDRATHTEAFFGQGTRLTVV.

The V gene is TRBV2, the J gene TRBJ1-1, with 11 positions matching TRBD1. V was pared by 8 bases and J by 4 bases, with 6 bases of the junction left unmatched. The germline V gene has CDR1 SNHLY and CDR2 FYNNEI. The CDR3 covers 14 residues. The CDR3 loop is CASGDRGSTTEAFF. The CDR3 nucleotides read TGTGCCAGCGGGGACAGGGGGTCGACCACTGAAGCTTTCTTT.

This clonotype was counted many times. The genes are TRBV2 and TRBJ2-3; the match to TRBD2 covers 12 bases. Trimming cost V 5 bases and J 4 bases; bases outside gene matches: 7. This CDR3 comprises 16 residues. Germline V lookup: CDR1 SNHLY, CDR2 FYNNEI. The CDR3 region has the DNA TGTGCCAGCAGTAACCCGACTAGCGGGGGTCCAGATACGCAGTATTTT. Protein sequence: CASSNPTSGGPDTQYF.

This clonotype was found many times. The V gene is TRBV7-8, the J gene TRBJ2-2; D is perhaps TRBD2 (6 bases). This CDR3 is built from 15 residues. Germline V gene data show CDR1 as SGHVS and CDR2 as FQNEAQ. Trimming took 2 bases from V and 2 from J, leaving 9 bases between them. CDR3 sequence (DNA): TGTGCCAGCAGCTTAATGGCGGGAAACACCGGGGAGCTGTTTTTT. It encodes CASSLMAGNTGELFF. Supplemented by reference TRBV7-8 and TRBJ2-2, the full variable domain reads GAGVSQSPRYKVAKRGQDVALRCDPISGHVSLFWYQQALGQGPEFLTYFQNEAQLDKSGLPSDRFFAERPEGSVSTLKIQRTQQEDSAVYLCASSLMAGNTGELFFGEGSRLTVL.

This clonotype has only a few counts. The chain carries TRBV6-5 and TRBJ1-6, with unresolved D. The CDR3 spans 13 residues. Germline V gene lookup returns CDR1 MNHEY and CDR2 SVGAGI. The ends were cut back, 0 bases at V and 14 bases at J, with 11 bases in the middle. In nucleotides, the CDR3 is TGTGCCAGCAGTTACTCGGGGTTTGCTTCCCTCCACTTT. It translates to CASSYSGFASLHF.

In the case of this clonotype: A much more abundant neighbour one base away suggests this may be a read error. The V and J genes are TRBV7-9 and TRBJ2-1; no definite D call. The germline V gene has CDR1 SEHNR and CDR2 FQNEAQ (reference sequence). CDR3 length: 13 residues. The CDR3 spells CANSPHLGQAGIF. The CDR3 DNA sequence: TGTGCCAACAGCCCACACCTAGGGCAGGCTGGCATCTTC.

The genes are TRBV6-6 and TRBJ2-1; tentatively, D is TRBD2 (5 bases). The CDR3 has 15 amino acids. The germline V gene encodes CDR1 MNHNY and CDR2 SVGAGI (reference sequence). V shed 6 bases and J shed 4 bases, with 16 bases lying between them. CDR3 bases: TGTGCCAGCAGGATCGAGGGTTTTAGTTACAATGAGCAGTTCTTC. It is translated as CASRIEGFSYNEQFF.

This clonotype was seen only a few times. The V and J genes are TRBV7-9 and TRBJ1-1, with D hard to call. Germline V gene data show CDR1 as SEHNR and CDR2 as FQNEAQ (reference sequence). V was cut by 7 bases and J by 0 bases, with 15 bases left in between. There are 15 residues in the CDR3. This CDR3 is CASTSLEGLNTEAFF. CDR3 bases: TGTGCCAGCACATCTCTGGAGGGCCTGAACACTGAAGCTTTCTTT.